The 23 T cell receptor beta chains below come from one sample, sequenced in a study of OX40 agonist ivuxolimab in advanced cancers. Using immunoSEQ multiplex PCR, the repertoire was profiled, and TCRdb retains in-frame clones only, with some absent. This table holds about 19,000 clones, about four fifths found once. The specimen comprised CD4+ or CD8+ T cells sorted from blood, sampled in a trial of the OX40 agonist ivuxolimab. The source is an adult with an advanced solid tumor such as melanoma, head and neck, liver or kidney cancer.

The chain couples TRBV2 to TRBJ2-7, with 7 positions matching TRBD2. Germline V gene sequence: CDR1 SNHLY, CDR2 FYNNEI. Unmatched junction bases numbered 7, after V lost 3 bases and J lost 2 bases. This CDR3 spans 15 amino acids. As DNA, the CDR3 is TGTGCCAGCAGTGAGGACTCTAGCGGACCCTACGAGCAGTACTTC. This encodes CASSEDSSGPYEQYF.

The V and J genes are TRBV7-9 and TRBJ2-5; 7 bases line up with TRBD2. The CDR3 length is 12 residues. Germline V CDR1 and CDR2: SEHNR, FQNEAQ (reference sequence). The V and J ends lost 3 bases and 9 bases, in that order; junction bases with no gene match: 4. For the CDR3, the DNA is TGTGCCAGCAGCTTTCACGGGGGGTCCCAGTACTTC. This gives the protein CASSFHGGSQYF.

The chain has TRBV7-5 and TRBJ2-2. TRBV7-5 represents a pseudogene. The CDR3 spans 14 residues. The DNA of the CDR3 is TGTGCCAGCAGCTTAGCAAGGACGGCCGGGGAGCTGTTTTTT. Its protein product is CASSLARTAGELFF.

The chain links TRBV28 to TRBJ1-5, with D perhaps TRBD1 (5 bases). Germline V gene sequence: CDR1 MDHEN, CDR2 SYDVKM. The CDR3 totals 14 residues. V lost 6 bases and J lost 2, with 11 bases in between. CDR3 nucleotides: TGTGCCAGCAGGAGGGGAGAAGGCAATCAGCCCCAGCATTTT. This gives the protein CASRRGEGNQPQHF.

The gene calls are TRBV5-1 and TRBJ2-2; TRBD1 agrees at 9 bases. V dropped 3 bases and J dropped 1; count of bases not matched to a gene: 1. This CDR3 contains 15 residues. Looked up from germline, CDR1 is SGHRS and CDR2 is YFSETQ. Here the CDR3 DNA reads TGCGCCAGCAGCTGGGGACAGGGGAACACCGGGGAGCTGTTTTTT. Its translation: CASSWGQGNTGELFF. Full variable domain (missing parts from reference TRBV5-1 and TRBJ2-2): KAGVTQTPRYLIKTRGQQVTLSCSPISGHRSVSWYQQTPGQGLQFLFEYFSETQRNKGNFPGRFSGRQFSNSRSEMNVSTLELGDSALYLCASSWGQGNTGELFFGEGSRLTVL.

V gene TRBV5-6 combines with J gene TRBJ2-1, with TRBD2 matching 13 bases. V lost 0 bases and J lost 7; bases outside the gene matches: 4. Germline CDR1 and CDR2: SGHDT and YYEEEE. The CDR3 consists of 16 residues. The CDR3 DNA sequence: TGTGCCAGCAGCTTGGCCGGGACTAGCGGGATGAATGAGCAGTTCTTC. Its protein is CASSLAGTSGMNEQFF. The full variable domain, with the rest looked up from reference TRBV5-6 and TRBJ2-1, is DAGVTQSPTHLIKTRGQQVTLRCSPKSGHDTVSWYQQALGQGPQFIFQYYEEEERQRGNFPDRFSGHQFPNYSSELNVNALLLGDSALYLCASSLAGTSGMNEQFFGPGTRLTVL.

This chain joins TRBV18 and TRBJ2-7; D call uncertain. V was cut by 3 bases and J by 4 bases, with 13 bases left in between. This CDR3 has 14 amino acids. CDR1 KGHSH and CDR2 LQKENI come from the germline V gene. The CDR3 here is CASSPAPRQYEQYF. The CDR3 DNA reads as TGTGCCAGCTCACCGGCACCCCGGCAATACGAGCAGTACTTC.

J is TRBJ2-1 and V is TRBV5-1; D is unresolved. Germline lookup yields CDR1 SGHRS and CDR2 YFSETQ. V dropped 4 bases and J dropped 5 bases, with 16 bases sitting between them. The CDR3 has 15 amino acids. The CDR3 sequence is CASSLTRRSDNEQFF. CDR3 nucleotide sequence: TGCGCCAGCAGCCTGACTCGAAGGAGTGACAATGAGCAGTTCTTC.

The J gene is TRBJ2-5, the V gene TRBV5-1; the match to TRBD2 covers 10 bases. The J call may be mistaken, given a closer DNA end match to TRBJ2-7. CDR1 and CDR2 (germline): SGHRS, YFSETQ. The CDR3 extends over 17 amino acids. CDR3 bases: TGCGCCAGCAGCTTGGCCCCCTCTAGCGGGAGTTCCTACGAGCAGTACTTC. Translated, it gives CASSLAPSSGSSYEQYF.

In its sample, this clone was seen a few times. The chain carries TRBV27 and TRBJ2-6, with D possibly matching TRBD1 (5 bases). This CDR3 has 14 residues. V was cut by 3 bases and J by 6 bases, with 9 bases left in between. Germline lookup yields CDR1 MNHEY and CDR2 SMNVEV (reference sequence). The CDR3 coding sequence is TGTGCCAGCAGTTTTCAGGGCGAGGCCAACGTCCTGACTTTC. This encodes CASSFQGEANVLTF.

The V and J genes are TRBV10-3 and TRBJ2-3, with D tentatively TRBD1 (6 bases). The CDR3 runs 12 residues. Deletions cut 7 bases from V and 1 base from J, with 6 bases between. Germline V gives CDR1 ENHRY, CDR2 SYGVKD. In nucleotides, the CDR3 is TGTGCCATCAAGGGGGGCACAGATACGCAGTATTTT. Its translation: CAIKGGTDTQYF.

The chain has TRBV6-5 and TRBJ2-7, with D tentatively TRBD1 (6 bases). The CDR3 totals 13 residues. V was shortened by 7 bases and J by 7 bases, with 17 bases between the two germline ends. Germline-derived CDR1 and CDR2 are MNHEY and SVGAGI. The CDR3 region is CASNQGTSGEQYF. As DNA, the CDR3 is TGTGCCAGCAATCAGGGGACCTCGGGGGAGCAGTACTTC.

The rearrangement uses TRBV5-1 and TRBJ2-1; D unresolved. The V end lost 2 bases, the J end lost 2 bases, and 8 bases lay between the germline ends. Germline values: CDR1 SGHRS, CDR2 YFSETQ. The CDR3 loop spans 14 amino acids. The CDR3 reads CASSFRQAYNEQFF. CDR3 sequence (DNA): TGCGCCAGCAGCTTCCGCCAGGCCTACAATGAGCAGTTCTTC.

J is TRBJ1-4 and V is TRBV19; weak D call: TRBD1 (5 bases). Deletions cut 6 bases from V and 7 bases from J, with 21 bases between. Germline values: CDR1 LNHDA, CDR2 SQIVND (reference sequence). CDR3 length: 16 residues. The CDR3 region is CASRPEGKGRGEKLFF. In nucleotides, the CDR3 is TGTGCCAGTAGGCCCGAAGGCAAGGGGCGGGGTGAAAAACTGTTTTTT.

CDR3 in amino acids: CASSFPTEPNQPQHF. CDR3 bases: TGTGCCAGCAGTTTCCCAACTGAACCCAATCAGCCCCAGCATTTT. The chain couples TRBV28 to TRBJ1-5; unclear D gene. The CDR3 contains 15 residues. The ends were cut back, 3 bases at V and 3 bases at J, with 12 bases in the middle. Looked up from germline, CDR1 is MDHEN and CDR2 is SYDVKM.

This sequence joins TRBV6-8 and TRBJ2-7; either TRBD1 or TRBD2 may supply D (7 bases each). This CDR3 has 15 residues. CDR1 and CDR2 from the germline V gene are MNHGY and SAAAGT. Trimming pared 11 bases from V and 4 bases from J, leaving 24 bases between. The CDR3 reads CAVRFQGGRQYEQYF. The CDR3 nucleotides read TGTGCCGTCCGCTTCCAGGGGGGGAGACAGTACGAGCAGTACTTC.

The CDR3 DNA reads as TGTGCCAGCACGCGATCTCTAGCGGCCCTAGGGACCGGGGAGCTGTTTTTT. Its translation: CASTRSLAALGTGELFF. The chain recombines TRBV27 with TRBJ2-2; 7 bases match TRBD2. This CDR3 is 17 amino acids long. CDR1 MNHEY and CDR2 SMNVEV come from the germline V gene (reference sequence). The J segment lost 5 bases and the V segment lost 7 bases, leaving 16 bases of the junction unmatched.

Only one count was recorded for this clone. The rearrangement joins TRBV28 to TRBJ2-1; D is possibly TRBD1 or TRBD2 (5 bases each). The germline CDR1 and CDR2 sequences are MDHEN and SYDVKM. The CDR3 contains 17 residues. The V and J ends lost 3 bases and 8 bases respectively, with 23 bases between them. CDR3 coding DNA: TGTGCCAGCAGTTTCGGATTGGGGGTCGGCGGCCCGGATGAGCAGTTCTTC. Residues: CASSFGLGVGGPDEQFF.

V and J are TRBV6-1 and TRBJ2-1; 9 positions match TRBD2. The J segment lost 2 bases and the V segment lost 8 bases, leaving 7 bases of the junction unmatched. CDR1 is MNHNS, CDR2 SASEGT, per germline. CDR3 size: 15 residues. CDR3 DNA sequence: TGTGCCAGCGGACGACTAGCGGATACCTACAATGAGCAGTTCTTC. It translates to CASGRLADTYNEQFF.

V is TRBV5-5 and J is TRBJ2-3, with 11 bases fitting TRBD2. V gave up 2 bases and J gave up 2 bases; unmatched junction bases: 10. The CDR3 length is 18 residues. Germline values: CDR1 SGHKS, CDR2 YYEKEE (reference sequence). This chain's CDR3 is CASSLGLAGGPLTDTQYF. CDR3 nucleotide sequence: TGTGCCAGCAGCTTAGGGCTAGCGGGAGGCCCACTCACAGATACGCAGTATTTT.

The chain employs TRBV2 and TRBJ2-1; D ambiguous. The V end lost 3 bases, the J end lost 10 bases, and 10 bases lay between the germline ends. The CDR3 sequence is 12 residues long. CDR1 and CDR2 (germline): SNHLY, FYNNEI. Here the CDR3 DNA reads TGTGCCAGCAGTGAGTGGAGAAAGGAGCAGTTCTTC. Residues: CASSEWRKEQFF.

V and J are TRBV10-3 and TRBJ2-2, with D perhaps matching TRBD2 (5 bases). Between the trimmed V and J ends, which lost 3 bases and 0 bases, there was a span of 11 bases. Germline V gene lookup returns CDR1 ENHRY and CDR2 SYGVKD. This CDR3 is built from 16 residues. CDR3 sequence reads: CAISERGQANTGELFF. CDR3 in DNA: TGTGCCATCAGTGAAAGAGGGCAGGCGAACACCGGGGAGCTGTTTTTT.

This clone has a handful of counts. CDR3 coding DNA: TGTGCCAGCAGTTTATACTGGTCTGACAGCCTCCCTAGGGGCTACACCTTC. Translation gives CASSLYWSDSLPRGYTF. The chain carries TRBV28 and TRBJ1-2, with a tentative D call TRBD1 (5 bases). With 1 base removed from V and 8 bases from J, the gap between germline ends came to 23 bases. Germline CDR1 and CDR2: MDHEN and SYDVKM. This CDR3 comprises 17 residues.